What follows are 27 T cell receptor beta chains derived from one specimen sequenced in a study of T cells in Graves' hyperthyroidism and ophthalmopathy. Amplified regions were TCR beta CDR3 sequences from RNA transcripts. The TCR CDR3 was amplified in a first-round RT-PCR using the HTBI primer set. TCRdb used MiXCR to reprocess the multiplex PCR reads, holding one entry per CDR3 protein. Of about 460,000 distinct CDR3 sequences in the sample, about 22% are singletons; the top ten hold 49%. Sequences were obtained from blood. The receptor source for this set is a woman in her sixties or seventies with Graves' ophthalmopathy.

To note about this clonotype: Mismatch with germline at one junction end may stem from a read error. This rearrangement joins TRBV6-1 to TRBJ2-1; 10 positions agree with TRBD2. CDR1 MNHNS and CDR2 SASEGT come from the germline V gene. The CDR3 extends over 14 amino acids. The CDR3 here is CASSQAGGPLEQFF. The DNA of the CDR3 is TGTGCCAGCAGTCAAGCGGGAGGGCCGCTTGAGCAGTTCTTC.

This clonotype has only a few counts. The chain is built from TRBV20-1 and TRBJ1-1; D ambiguous. The CDR3 sequence is 14 residues long. Germline V gene lookup returns CDR1 DFQATT and CDR2 SNEGSKA (reference sequence). V was shortened by 0 bases and J by 5 bases, with 13 bases between the two germline ends. The CDR3 loop reads CSARDPFGLTEAFF. CDR3 coding DNA: TGCAGTGCTAGAGACCCTTTTGGGCTTACTGAAGCTTTCTTT.

There are a few counts of this clonotype. The V and J genes are TRBV6-1 and TRBJ1-5; D is unclear. The CDR3 covers 15 residues. V lost 7 bases to trimming and J lost 3 bases, with 16 bases between them. Germline V gives CDR1 MNHNS, CDR2 SASEGT. CDR3 nucleotides: TGTGCCAGCAACCCCGGTCAGCGAGCCAATCAGCCCCAGCATTTT. Translation gives CASNPGQRANQPQHF.

With regard to this clonotype: A much larger clone differs from this one at a single base, so this may be a read error. V is TRBV7-2 and J is TRBJ2-1; the match to TRBD1 covers 7 bases. The ends lost 7 bases at V and 6 bases at J; junction bases unmatched: 12. Germline-derived CDR1 and CDR2 are SGHTA and FQGNSA. The CDR3 runs 15 residues. The CDR3 DNA is TGTGCCAGCAAGGTCGGGCAGGGGGATCGCAATGAGCAGTTCTTC. Protein: CASKVGQGDRNEQFF.

This chain uses TRBV6-2 or TRBV6-3 with TRBJ2-7; tentatively, D is TRBD1 (5 bases). Germline CDR1 reads MNHEY; CDR2 reads SVGEGT. Trimming cost V 2 bases and J 6 bases, with 17 bases left between them. This CDR3 contains 15 residues. The CDR3 spells CASSYRAGLRSEQYF. The DNA for the CDR3 is TGTGCCAGCAGTTACCGGGCAGGGTTGCGGTCCGAGCAGTACTTC.

Of note for this clonotype: A read error may account for a junction end that differs from germline. The V gene is TRBV15, the J gene TRBJ2-3; TRBD2 matches 9 bases. CDR1 and CDR2 from the germline V gene are LNHNV and YYDKDF (reference sequence). CDR3 length: 14 amino acids. For the CDR3, the DNA is TGTGCCACCAGCTTTGGGACTAGCAGAGATACGCAGTATTTT. Translated: CATSFGTSRDTQYF.

This clonotype was recorded a few times. This sequence joins TRBV20-1 and TRBJ1-2, with 7 bases lining up with TRBD1. V lost 5 bases and J lost 4; bases outside the gene matches: 16. The CDR3 sequence is 16 residues long. CDR1 DFQATT and CDR2 SNEGSKA come from the germline V gene (reference sequence). The CDR3 reads CSAGPTGIPRGYGYTF. In DNA, the CDR3 is TGCAGTGCTGGCCCGACAGGGATCCCGCGGGGCTATGGCTACACCTTC.

This clonotype came up many times. The V and J genes are TRBV12-3 or TRBV12-4 and TRBJ1-6; possible D gene TRBD1, 6 bases. This CDR3 has 13 residues. Between the trimmed V and J ends, which lost 5 bases and 7 bases, there was a span of 9 bases. This chain's CDR3 is CASSPTGNSPLHF. The CDR3 nucleotides are TGTGCCAGCAGTCCCACAGGGAATTCACCCCTCCACTTT.

V and J are TRBV3-1 and TRBJ1-5; D is ambiguous. Germline V gene lookup returns CDR1 LGHDT and CDR2 YNNKEL (reference sequence). There are 15 residues in the CDR3. The V gene lost 0 bases and the J gene lost 6 bases, with 12 bases spanning the gap. CDR3 loop: CASSQDGVSGQPQHF. In DNA form, the CDR3 reads TGTGCCAGCAGCCAAGACGGGGTTTCAGGTCAGCCCCAGCATTTT.

J is TRBJ2-1 and V is TRBV20-1; 8 positions agree with TRBD1. Germline V gene sequence: CDR1 DFQATT, CDR2 SNEGSKA (reference sequence). The CDR3 loop spans 13 amino acids. The V and J ends lost 5 bases and 5 bases, in that order; junction bases with no gene match: 5. CDR3 amino acids: CSAETGANNEQFF. DNA for the CDR3: TGCAGTGCTGAGACAGGGGCCAACAATGAGCAGTTCTTC.

This clonotype showed up just a few times. The gene calls are TRBV7-2 and TRBJ1-6, with D hard to call. V was trimmed by 5 bases and J by 0 bases, leaving 8 bases between them. CDR1 is SGHTA and CDR2 is FQGNSA in the germline V gene. The length of the CDR3 is 15 residues. The CDR3 loop reads CASSPMSSYNSPLHF. In nucleotides, the CDR3 is TGTGCCAGCAGCCCAATGAGCTCCTATAATTCACCCCTCCACTTT.

The V call is TRBV6-2 or TRBV6-3, the J call TRBJ2-6; D not certain. This CDR3 is 16 amino acids long. V lost 2 bases and J 2 bases, leaving 10 bases between the germline ends. Germline V lookup: CDR1 MNHEY, CDR2 SVGEGT. As DNA, the CDR3 is TGTGCCAGCAGTTACGACCGAAACCCTGGGGCCAACGTCCTGACTTTC. It specifies CASSYDRNPGANVLTF.

This clonotype showed up many times. The chain recombines TRBV7-2 with TRBJ1-4, with D perhaps TRBD1 (6 bases). V was shortened by 5 bases and J by 2 bases, with 9 bases between the two germline ends. The CDR3 contains 14 residues. The V gene's germline CDR1 is SGHTA and CDR2 FQGNSA. The CDR3 DNA is TGTGCCAGCAGCAAGGGGGGCACTAATGAAAAACTGTTTTTT. Translating it yields CASSKGGTNEKLFF. Supplemented by reference TRBV7-2 and TRBJ1-4, the full variable domain reads GAGVSQSPSNKVTEKGKDVELRCDPISGHTALYWYRQSLGQGLEFLIYFQGNSAPDKSGLPSDRFSAERTGGSVSTLTIQRTQQEDSAVYLCASSKGGTNEKLFFGSGTQLSVL.

The table lists this clonotype with many counts. The chain joins TRBV11-2 to TRBJ2-7; weak D call: TRBD1 (7 bases). This CDR3 has 15 amino acids. Germline V CDR1 and CDR2: SGHAT, FQNNGV. V gave up 7 bases and J gave up 3 bases, with 19 bases separating them. The CDR3 nucleotides are TGTGCCAGCACCTCAGGAGCAGGGGGGAGCTACGAGCAGTACTTC. Encoded protein: CASTSGAGGSYEQYF.

This clonotype showed up just a few times. The chain has TRBV5-1 and TRBJ2-1; 10 bases align to TRBD1. The CDR3 extends over 14 amino acids. Germline V gene data show CDR1 as SGHRS and CDR2 as YFSETQ. The trim removed 5 bases at V and 7 bases at J, leaving 6 bases unmatched. CDR3 region: CASSGQGVTNEQFF. CDR3 nucleotides: TGCGCCAGCAGTGGACAGGGGGTTACGAATGAGCAGTTCTTC.

The gene calls are TRBV7-6 and TRBJ2-7; 9 bases are shared with TRBD2. Germline V gene data show CDR1 as SGHVS and CDR2 as FNYEAQ. The ends lost 4 bases at V and 1 base at J; junction bases unmatched: 17. CDR3 length equals 19 residues. The CDR3 coding sequence is TGTGCCAGCAGCTCCACCCCTACCTTAGCGGGAGTTCTTTCCTACGAGCAGTACTTC. Its protein product is CASSSTPTLAGVLSYEQYF.

The V gene is TRBV18, the J gene TRBJ2-7; D might be TRBD1 (6 bases). Looked up from germline, CDR1 is KGHSH and CDR2 is LQKENI. V lost 3 bases to trimming and J lost 6 bases, with 12 bases between them. This CDR3 is built from 13 residues. CDR3 residues: CASSPSRDTEQYF. DNA of the CDR3: TGTGCCAGCTCACCTTCCCGGGACACCGAGCAGTACTTC. The entire variable domain, with the rest obtained from reference TRBV18 and TRBJ2-7, is as follows: NAGVMQNPRHLVRRRGQEARLRCSPMKGHSHVYWYRQLPEEGLKFMVYLQKENIIDESGMPKERFSAEFPKEGPSILRIQQVVRGDSAAYFCASSPSRDTEQYFGPGTRLTVT.

This clonotype came up many times. The chain joins TRBV9 to TRBJ2-1; D possibly uses TRBD1 or TRBD2 (5 bases each). V was shortened by 2 bases and J by 7 bases, with 13 bases between the two germline ends. CDR3 length: 14 amino acids. Per germline, CDR1 SGDLS and CDR2 YYNGEE. This chain's CDR3 is CASSVGTSENEQFF. The CDR3 DNA reads TGTGCCAGCAGCGTCGGGACCTCCGAAAATGAGCAGTTCTTC.

This clonotype was recorded at least ten times. This chain joins TRBV7-2 and TRBJ2-5; D is ambiguous. Looked up from germline, CDR1 is SGHTA and CDR2 is FQGNSA. V gave up 1 base and J gave up 2 bases, with 11 bases separating them. This CDR3 is 15 amino acids long. CDR3: CASSLVVRPQETQYF. The DNA of the CDR3 is TGTGCCAGCAGCTTAGTGGTTCGGCCTCAAGAGACCCAGTACTTC.

In this sample, this clonotype turned up a few times. The chain employs TRBV5-1 and TRBJ2-2, with TRBD1 as a possible D gene (7 bases). V was shortened by 7 bases and J by 4 bases, with 14 bases between the two germline ends. This CDR3 region has 14 residues. CDR1 and CDR2 from the germline V gene are SGHRS and YFSETQ. For the CDR3, the DNA is TGCGCCAGCGGGCGACAGGGAGGCACCGGGGAGCTGTTTTTT. Its protein is CASGRQGGTGELFF.

This clonotype was found a few times. The chain combines TRBV28 with TRBJ1-5, with D perhaps TRBD1 (6 bases). V gave up 8 bases and J gave up 2 bases, with 13 bases separating them. CDR3 length: 14 residues. Germline values: CDR1 MDHEN, CDR2 SYDVKM. The CDR3 DNA is TGTGCCAGCCGAGATGGACAGCGCAATCAGCCCCAGCATTTT. Protein sequence: CASRDGQRNQPQHF. Complete variable domain (other parts from reference TRBV28 and TRBJ1-5): DVKVTQSSRYLVKRTGEKVFLECVQDMDHENMFWYRQDPGLGLRLIYFSYDVKMKEKGDIPEGYSVSREKKERFSLILESASTNQTSMYLCASRDGQRNQPQHFGDGTRLSIL.

The CDR3 loop is CAWSAGTSGGEGNEQFF. The CDR3 bases are TGTGCCTGGAGTGCAGGGACTAGCGGGGGTGAGGGGAATGAGCAGTTCTTC. The chain has TRBV30 and TRBJ2-1; TRBD2 matches 14 bases. J was trimmed by 7 bases and V by 1 base; bases with no gene match: 9. Germline V gene sequence: CDR1 GTSNPN, CDR2 SVGIG (reference sequence). The CDR3 is 17 amino acids.

This clonotype has just a few counts. CDR3 in DNA: TGTGCCAGCAGTAAAACGGAAAACTATGGCTACACCTTC. Translated: CASSKTENYGYTF. V is TRBV2 and J is TRBJ1-2; no firm D call. In germline, CDR1 is SNHLY, CDR2 FYNNEI. The CDR3 contains 13 residues. V was clipped by 5 bases and J by 2 bases, with 9 bases between them.

CDR3 in amino acids: CASSRRQGISYEQYF. CDR3 coding DNA: TGTGCCAGCAGCCGGAGACAGGGGATCTCCTACGAGCAGTACTTC. The chain recombines TRBV14 with TRBJ2-7, with 8 bases that match TRBD1. Per germline, CDR1 SGHDN and CDR2 FVKESK. This CDR3 has 15 residues. The V segment lost 4 bases and the J segment 0 bases; nucleotides outside the gene matches: 5.

There are a few counts of this clonotype. The rearrangement uses TRBV11-2 and TRBJ1-2; D ambiguous. Germline V gene data show CDR1 as SGHAT and CDR2 as FQNNGV. Between the trimmed V and J ends, which lost 1 base and 1 base, there was a span of 4 bases. The CDR3 totals 13 residues. CDR3 in amino acids: CASSLADNYGYTF. The CDR3, as DNA: TGTGCCAGCAGCTTAGCGGATAACTATGGCTACACCTTC.

The rearrangement joins TRBV11-2 to TRBJ2-3, with TRBD2 identical over 12 bases. This CDR3 is built from 19 residues. Germline V gives CDR1 SGHAT, CDR2 FQNNGV. With V trimmed by 3 bases and J by 2 bases, 12 bases remained unmatched. In DNA, the CDR3 is TGTGCCAGCAGCTTGGTGGGGCTAGCGGGAGGGATAAACACAGATACGCAGTATTTT. Its protein is CASSLVGLAGGINTDTQYF. Full variable domain (outside the CDR3, taken from reference TRBV11-2 and TRBJ2-3): EAGVAQSPRYKIIEKRQSVAFWCNPISGHATLYWYQQILGQGPKLLIQFQNNGVVDDSQLPKDRFSAERLKGVDSTLKIQPAKLEDSAVYLCASSLVGLAGGINTDTQYFGPGTRLTVL.

This clonotype was detected many times. In DNA form, the CDR3 reads TGTGCCAGCATCTTTCAAAGCTCCTACGAGCAGTACTTC. The encoded protein is CASIFQSSYEQYF. The J gene is TRBJ2-7, the V gene TRBV7-9; D uncertain. Germline V CDR1 and CDR2: SEHNR, FQNEAQ (reference sequence). This CDR3 contains 13 residues. Trimming pared 7 bases from V and 0 bases from J, leaving 10 bases between.